The clone carrying this T cell receptor beta chain was recorded once. Its antigen is as yet unknown. V lost 6 bases, J lost 4 bases, and 14 bases lay in between. This CDR3 contains 14 residues. Germline lookup yields CDR1 SGHKS and CDR2 YYEKEE (reference sequence). Chemo-refractory metastatic non-small-cell lung cancer patients were treated with focal radiation plus CTLA-4 blockade with ipilimumab. The data were taken from a study of radiotherapy plus CTLA-4 blockade in lung cancer. Looking at the study overall: Objective responses were documented in 15% to 20% of patients, with disease control in roughly 30%.

Libraries were prepared by immunoSEQ multiplex PCR; TCRdb keeps only in-frame clonotypes and omits some of them. The profile shows tens of thousands of clones, roughly three quarters of them singletons. Broader study findings: Expansion of tumor-derived TCR clones was observed in blood after radiotherapy plus ipilimumab. Among reported predictors of response, early blood T cell clone dynamics with interferon-beta performed best.

The rearrangement links TRBV5-5 to TRBJ1-3; D is uncertain. Sample: peripheral blood, taken from a patient treated with radiotherapy plus ipilimumab. This TCR derives from a human donor with non-small cell lung cancer who had stable disease on radiotherapy plus ipilimumab. The CDR3 loop reads CASTLGIWGNTIYF. The CDR3 DNA sequence: TGTGCCAGCACTTTGGGGATCTGGGGAAACACCATATATTTT.